This record concerns one T cell receptor (beta chain) sequence. Each participant's cohort was designated according to participant-reported clinical history. This record comes from a study of blood T cell repertoires in COVID-19. Overall study: Samples representing acute and convalescent COVID-19 were sourced from the United States, Italy and Spain.

The V end was cut by 3 bases, the J end by 4 bases, with 15 bases between. CDR1 is SGHRS and CDR2 is YFSETQ in the germline V gene. This CDR3 has 15 amino acids. Sequencing was performed with immunoSEQ multiplex PCR; in TCRdb, only in-frame clones are kept and a portion is missing. The sample records some 270,000 clones, just under 90% being singletons. Sequencing was carried out using PBMCs or T cells enriched from blood (not recorded which). The rearrangement joins TRBV5-1 to TRBJ2-3, with unresolved D. This TCR came from a woman aged 30 to 39 with acute COVID-19. The CDR3 loop is CASSWRLEIPDTQYF. The CDR3 DNA is TGCGCCAGCAGCTGGCGACTGGAAATCCCAGATACGCAGTATTTT.